What follows is one T cell receptor beta chain and its context. In the original analysis: Amplification from reference gene primers served as the basis for estimated nucleated cell counts. TCRdb's copy holds only in-frame clones and misses some; the assay was immunoSEQ multiplex PCR. V and J calls and clone size are as listed in that table; D and trimming were resolved from the DNA. The top ten clones hold around 1.9% of a sample with about 260,000 clones, 70% to 85% of them seen once. V lost 4 bases to trimming and J lost 7 bases; unmatched junction nucleotides: 14. The CDR3 has 17 amino acids. CDR1 and CDR2 from the germline V gene are KGHSH and LQKENI. This specimen belongs to a study of blood T cell repertoires in COVID-19. Whole-study context: Italy, Spain and the United States were the sources of the convalescent and acute COVID-19 samples. Nucleic acid was either cDNA or gDNA, and it came from T cells, B-cell-depleted T cells, or PBMCs.

This sequence originates from a woman aged 80 or over with acute or convalescent COVID-19. Specimen: peripheral blood. The chain combines TRBV18 with TRBJ2-4; the match to TRBD1 covers 9 bases. The CDR3 DNA reads as TGTGCCAGCTCACTACCCGGGACAGGGCTCGGGAATAACATTCAGTACTTC. Translated: CASSLPGTGLGNNIQYF.